The next 17 T cell receptor beta chains were all read from a single sample in a study of vaccination effects on CD4 cells after COVID-19. Their antigen targets remain unknown. Method: immunoSEQ multiplex PCR; TCRdb's copy keeps in-frame clones and lacks some. The sample includes approximately 60,000 clones, more than 60% of them seen just once. CD4+ T cells were isolated after around 10 days of culture. The starting material was CD4+ T cells from PBMCs cultured without peptide, obtained before COVID-19 vaccination. The receptors were gathered from a human donor who had a prior SARS-CoV-2 infection.

This sequence joins TRBV11-3 and TRBJ2-3; a weak D match, TRBD1 (5 bases). Germline-derived CDR1 and CDR2 are SGHNT and YENEEA. Trimming shortened V by 3 bases and J by 1 base, and 8 bases separated the two germline ends. There are 14 residues in the CDR3. CDR3 nucleotides: TGTGCCAGCAGCTTCGAAGGGGGCACAGATACGCAGTATTTT. Its translation is CASSFEGGTDTQYF.

The genes are TRBV9 and TRBJ2-3; D might be TRBD1 (6 bases). This CDR3 is 20 amino acids long. CDR1 and CDR2 (germline): SGDLS, YYNGEE. The ends were cut back, 4 bases at V and 2 bases at J, with 29 bases in the middle. The CDR3 DNA reads TGTGCCAGCAGCCCTCAGGCCCCAGGGGTTCTGTGGGGCTCCACAGATACGCAGTATTTT. This translates into CASSPQAPGVLWGSTDTQYF.

The J gene is TRBJ1-5, the V gene TRBV2; D gene uncertain. The germline V gene encodes CDR1 SNHLY and CDR2 FYNNEI. The CDR3 is 14 amino acids. V lost 3 bases to trimming and J lost 2 bases, with 8 bases between them. The CDR3 nucleotides read TGTGCCAGCAGTGACCGGGGTCGCAATCAGCCCCAGCATTTT. This gives the protein CASSDRGRNQPQHF.

The rearrangement joins TRBV24-1 to TRBJ2-5; D uncertain. The CDR3 totals 11 residues. Deletions cut 7 bases from V and 5 bases from J, with 7 bases between. Germline CDR1 KGHDR, CDR2 SFDVKD. The CDR3 nucleotides are TGTGCCACCAGGTTCGGGGAGACCCAGTACTTC. Its protein is CATRFGETQYF.

J is TRBJ1-2 and V is TRBV2; D not certain. Per the germline V gene, CDR1 is SNHLY and CDR2 is FYNNEI. CDR3 length: 12 residues. V was shortened by 6 bases and J by 5 bases, with 10 bases between the two germline ends. CDR3 amino acids: CASSFVGYGYTF. The DNA for the CDR3 is TGTGCCAGCAGCTTTGTGGGGTATGGCTACACCTTC. Filled out from reference TRBV2 and TRBJ1-2, the complete variable domain reads EPEVTQTPSHQVTQMGQEVILRCVPISNHLYFYWYRQILGQKVEFLVSFYNNEISEKSEIFDDQFSVERPDGSNFTLKIRSTKLEDSAMYFCASSFVGYGYTFGSGTRLTVV.

This clone was seen only once. The genes are TRBV5-1 and TRBJ2-5; the match to TRBD1 covers 10 bases. Germline-derived CDR1 and CDR2 are SGHRS and YFSETQ. The V gene end was trimmed by 3 bases and the J gene end by 5 bases; junction bases not matched to a gene: 4. The CDR3 sequence is 14 residues long. Here the CDR3 reads CASSWGQGLETQYF. CDR3 in DNA: TGCGCCAGCAGCTGGGGACAGGGGCTGGAGACCCAGTACTTC.

This sequence joins TRBV18 and TRBJ2-1; tentative D call: TRBD1 (6 bases). Looked up from germline, CDR1 is KGHSH and CDR2 is LQKENI. The CDR3 consists of 16 residues. The V and J ends lost 4 bases and 1 base respectively, with 14 bases between them. CDR3 in DNA: TGTGCCAGCTCACAAAGGACAGTTAATTCCTACAATGAGCAGTTCTTC. Its protein is CASSQRTVNSYNEQFF. Complete variable domain (other parts from reference TRBV18 and TRBJ2-1): NAGVMQNPRHLVRRRGQEARLRCSPMKGHSHVYWYRQLPEEGLKFMVYLQKENIIDESGMPKERFSAEFPKEGPSILRIQQVVRGDSAAYFCASSQRTVNSYNEQFFGPGTRLTVL.

The V and J genes are TRBV9 and TRBJ1-5, with unresolved D. The V end was cut by 3 bases, the J end by 6 bases, with 10 bases between. From germline, CDR1 is SGDLS and CDR2 YYNGEE. This CDR3 has 13 amino acids. The CDR3: CASSADVGQPQHF. CDR3 in DNA: TGTGCCAGCAGCGCAGACGTAGGTCAGCCCCAGCATTTT.

V is TRBV30 and J is TRBJ2-4; possible D gene TRBD1, 5 bases. Germline V gene lookup returns CDR1 GTSNPN and CDR2 SVGIG (reference sequence). This CDR3 contains 14 residues. V lost 3 bases and J 0 bases, leaving 9 bases between the germline ends. The chain's CDR3 is CAWRRQLAKNIQYF. CDR3 sequence (DNA): TGTGCCTGGAGGAGACAGCTAGCCAAAAACATTCAGTACTTC.

This chain joins TRBV28 and TRBJ2-1; 8 nucleotides agree with TRBD1. CDR1 is MDHEN and CDR2 is SYDVKM in the germline V gene. The CDR3 is 15 amino acids. J lost 3 bases, V lost 2 bases, and 3 bases had no gene match. The CDR3 sequence: CASSLAGGLYNEQFF. The CDR3 region has the DNA TGTGCCAGCAGTTTAGCAGGGGGCCTCTACAATGAGCAGTTCTTC.

This chain connects TRBV19 to TRBJ2-2, with 9 bases identical to TRBD2. CDR1 is LNHDA and CDR2 is SQIVND in the germline V gene (reference sequence). Trimming took 3 bases from V and 5 from J; bases not matched to a gene: 13. There are 18 residues in the CDR3. CDR3 DNA sequence: TGTGCCAGTAGTATTTTCCCGACTAGCGGAGAACGGACCGGGGAGCTGTTTTTT. Translated, it gives CASSIFPTSGERTGELFF.

There are a few counts of this clone. The V gene is TRBV4-2, the J gene TRBJ2-2, with TRBD1 identical over 10 bases. The CDR3 is 15 residues long. Trimming removed 4 bases from V and 7 bases from J; junction bases left unmatched: 6. Germline V gene sequence: CDR1 LGHNA, CDR2 YNFKEQ. The CDR3 spells CASSRTDRGNGELFF. The CDR3, as DNA: TGTGCCAGCAGCCGGACGGACAGGGGGAACGGGGAGCTGTTTTTT.

This chain links TRBV5-8 with TRBJ2-7; D unclear. Germline lookup yields CDR1 SGHTS and CDR2 YDEGEE. CDR3 size: 13 residues. Between the trimmed V and J ends, which lost 3 bases and 6 bases, there was a span of 13 bases. The DNA for the CDR3 is TGTGCCAGCAGCTCCGACATACTGGGCGAGCAGTACTTC. It yields the protein CASSSDILGEQYF.

The chain has TRBV9 and TRBJ2-3; the D is unclear. The CDR3 length is 14 residues. Per germline, CDR1 SGDLS and CDR2 YYNGEE. V was trimmed by 0 bases and J by 2 bases, leaving 7 bases between them. The CDR3 loop is CASSVDEFTDTQYF. Here the CDR3 DNA reads TGTGCCAGCAGCGTAGATGAGTTCACAGATACGCAGTATTTT.

CDR3 protein: CASSPGASNYGYTF. CDR3 coding DNA: TGTGCCAGCAGTCCCGGAGCGAGTAACTATGGCTACACCTTC. The rearrangement links TRBV6-5 to TRBJ1-2; the D is unclear. CDR3 size: 14 residues. V lost 5 bases to trimming and J lost 1 base, with 11 bases between them. Germline V CDR1 and CDR2: MNHEY, SVGAGI.

V and J are TRBV5-4 and TRBJ2-7; TRBD1 matches at 8 bases. The CDR3 is made up of 14 amino acids. The V gene end was trimmed by 2 bases and the J gene end by 4 bases; junction bases not matched to a gene: 5. Germline loops: CDR1 SGHNT, CDR2 YYREEE (reference sequence). CDR3 amino acids: CASSFNTGGYEQYF. Here the CDR3 DNA reads TGTGCCAGCAGCTTTAACACAGGGGGATACGAGCAGTACTTC.

The V call is TRBV28, the J call TRBJ2-1, with D unresolved. The CDR3 length is 13 residues. Trimming took off 2 bases at V and 15 bases at J, with 17 bases between the two ends. Germline assignment: CDR1 MDHEN and CDR2 SYDVKM. This chain's CDR3 is CASSLTHTGRGFF. The CDR3 coding sequence is TGTGCCAGCAGTTTAACTCACACCGGACGAGGGTTCTTC.